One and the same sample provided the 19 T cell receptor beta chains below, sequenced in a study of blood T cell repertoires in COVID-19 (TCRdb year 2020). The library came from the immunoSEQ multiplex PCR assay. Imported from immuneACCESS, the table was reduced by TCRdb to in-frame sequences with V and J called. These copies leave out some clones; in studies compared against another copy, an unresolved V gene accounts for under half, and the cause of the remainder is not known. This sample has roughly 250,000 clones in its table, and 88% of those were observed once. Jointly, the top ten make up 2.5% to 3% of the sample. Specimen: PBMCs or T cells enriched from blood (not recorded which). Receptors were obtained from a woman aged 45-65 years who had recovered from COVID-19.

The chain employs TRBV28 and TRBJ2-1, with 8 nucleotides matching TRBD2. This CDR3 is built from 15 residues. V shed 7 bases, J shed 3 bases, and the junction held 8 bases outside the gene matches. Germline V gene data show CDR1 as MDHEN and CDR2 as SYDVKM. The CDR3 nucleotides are TGTGCCAGCAATAGACGGGAGGGGAGCTACAATGAGCAGTTCTTC. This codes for CASNRREGSYNEQFF.

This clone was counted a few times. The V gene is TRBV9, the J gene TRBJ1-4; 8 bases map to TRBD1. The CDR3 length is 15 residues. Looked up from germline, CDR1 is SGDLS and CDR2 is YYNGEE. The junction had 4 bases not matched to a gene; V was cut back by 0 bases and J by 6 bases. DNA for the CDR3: TGTGCCAGCAGCGTAGCTGGACAGGGATATGAAAAACTGTTTTTT. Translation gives CASSVAGQGYEKLFF.

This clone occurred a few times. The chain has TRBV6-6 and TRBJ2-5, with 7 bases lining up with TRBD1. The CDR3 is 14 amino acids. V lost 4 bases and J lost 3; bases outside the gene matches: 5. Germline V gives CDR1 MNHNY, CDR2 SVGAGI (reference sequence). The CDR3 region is CASSSSTGKETQYF. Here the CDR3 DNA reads TGTGCCAGCAGTTCCTCGACAGGGAAAGAGACCCAGTACTTC.

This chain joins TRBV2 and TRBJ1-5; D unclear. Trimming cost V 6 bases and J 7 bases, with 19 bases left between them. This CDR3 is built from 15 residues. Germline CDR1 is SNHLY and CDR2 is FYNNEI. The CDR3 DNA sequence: TGTGCCAGCAGAGAGGTGAGGGCCCCGGACCAGCCCCAGCATTTT. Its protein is CASREVRAPDQPQHF.

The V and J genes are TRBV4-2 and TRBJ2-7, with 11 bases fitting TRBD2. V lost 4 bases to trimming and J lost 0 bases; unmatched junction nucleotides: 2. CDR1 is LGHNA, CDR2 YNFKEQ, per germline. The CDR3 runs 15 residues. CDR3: CASSLGLAGSYEQYF. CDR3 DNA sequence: TGTGCCAGCAGCCTTGGACTAGCGGGCTCCTACGAGCAGTACTTC.

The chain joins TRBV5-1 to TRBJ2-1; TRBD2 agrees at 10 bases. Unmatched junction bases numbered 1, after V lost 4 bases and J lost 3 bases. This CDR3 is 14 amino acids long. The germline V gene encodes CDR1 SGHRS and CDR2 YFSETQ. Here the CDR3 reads CASSASGSYNEQFF. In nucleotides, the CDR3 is TGCGCCAGCAGCGCTAGCGGGAGCTACAATGAGCAGTTCTTC.

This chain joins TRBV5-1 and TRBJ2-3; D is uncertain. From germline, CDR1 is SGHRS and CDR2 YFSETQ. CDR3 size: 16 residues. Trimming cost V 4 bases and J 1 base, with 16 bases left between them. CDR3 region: CASSPPTMERTDTQYF. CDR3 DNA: TGCGCCAGCAGCCCCCCTACGATGGAGCGCACAGATACGCAGTATTTT.

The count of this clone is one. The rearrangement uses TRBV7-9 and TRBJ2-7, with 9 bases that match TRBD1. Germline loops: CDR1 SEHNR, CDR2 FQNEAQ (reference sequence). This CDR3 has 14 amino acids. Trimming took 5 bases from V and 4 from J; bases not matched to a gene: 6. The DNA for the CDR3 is TGTGCCAGCAGCGAGGGACAGGGTAAATACGAGCAGTACTTC. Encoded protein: CASSEGQGKYEQYF.

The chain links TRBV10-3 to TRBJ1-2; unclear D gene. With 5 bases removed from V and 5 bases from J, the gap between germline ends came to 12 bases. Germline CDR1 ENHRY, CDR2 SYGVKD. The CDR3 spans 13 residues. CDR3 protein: CAISPREEYGYTF. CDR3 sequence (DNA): TGTGCCATCAGTCCGCGAGAGGAATATGGCTACACCTTC.

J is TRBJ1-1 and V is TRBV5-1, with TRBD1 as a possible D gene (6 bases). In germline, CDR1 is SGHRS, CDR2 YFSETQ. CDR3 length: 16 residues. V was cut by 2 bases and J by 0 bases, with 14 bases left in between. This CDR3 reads CASSFHRDRVNTEAFF. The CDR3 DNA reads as TGCGCCAGCAGCTTCCACAGGGATAGGGTGAACACTGAAGCTTTCTTT.

In nucleotides, the CDR3 is TGTGCCAGCAGTCTTGACAGGGGAGGAGGCTCCTATAATTCACCCCTCCACTTT. Translated, it gives CASSLDRGGGSYNSPLHF. The rearrangement links TRBV28 to TRBJ1-6; 8 bases line up with TRBD1. The CDR3 runs 18 residues. Germline V gene data show CDR1 as MDHEN and CDR2 as SYDVKM. With V trimmed by 5 bases and J by 0 bases, 9 bases remained unmatched.

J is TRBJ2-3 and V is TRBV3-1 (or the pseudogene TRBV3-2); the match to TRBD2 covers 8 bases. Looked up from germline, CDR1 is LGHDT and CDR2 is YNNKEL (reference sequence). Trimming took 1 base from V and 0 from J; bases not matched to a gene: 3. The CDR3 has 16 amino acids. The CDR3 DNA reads TGTGCCAGCAGCCAAGTTAGCGGGACTAGCACAGATACGCAGTATTTT. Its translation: CASSQVSGTSTDTQYF.

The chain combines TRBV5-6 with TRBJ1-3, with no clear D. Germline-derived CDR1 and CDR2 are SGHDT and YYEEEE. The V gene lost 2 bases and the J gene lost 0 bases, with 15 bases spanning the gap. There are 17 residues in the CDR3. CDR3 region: CASSFLTTVGSGNTIYF. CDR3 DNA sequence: TGTGCCAGCAGCTTTCTGACCACAGTGGGCTCTGGAAACACCATATATTTT.

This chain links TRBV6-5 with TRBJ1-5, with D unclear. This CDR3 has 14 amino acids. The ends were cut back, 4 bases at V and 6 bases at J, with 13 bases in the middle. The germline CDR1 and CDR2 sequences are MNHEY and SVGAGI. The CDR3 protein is CASSSGPTGQPQHF. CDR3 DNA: TGTGCCAGCAGTTCCGGCCCCACGGGTCAGCCCCAGCATTTT.

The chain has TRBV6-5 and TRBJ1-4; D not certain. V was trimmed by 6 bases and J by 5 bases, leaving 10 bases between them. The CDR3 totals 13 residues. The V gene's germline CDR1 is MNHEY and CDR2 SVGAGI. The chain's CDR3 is CASSGRLNEKLFF. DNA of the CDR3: TGTGCCAGCAGCGGCAGGCTAAATGAAAAACTGTTTTTT.

CDR3 sequence: CASINRAGNSPLHF. The CDR3 region has the DNA TGTGCCAGCATTAACAGGGCCGGGAATTCACCCCTCCACTTT. The J gene is TRBJ1-6, the V gene TRBV28; maybe TRBD1 (6 bases). Trimming stripped 7 bases from V and 7 bases from J, with 14 bases between. This CDR3 is built from 14 residues. Germline CDR1 reads MDHEN; CDR2 reads SYDVKM. The full variable domain, in which reference TRBV28 and TRBJ1-6 provide the parts outside the CDR3, is DVKVTQSSRYLVKRTGEKVFLECVQDMDHENMFWYRQDPGLGLRLIYFSYDVKMKEKGDIPEGYSVSREKKERFSLILESASTNQTSMYLCASINRAGNSPLHFGNGTRLTVT.

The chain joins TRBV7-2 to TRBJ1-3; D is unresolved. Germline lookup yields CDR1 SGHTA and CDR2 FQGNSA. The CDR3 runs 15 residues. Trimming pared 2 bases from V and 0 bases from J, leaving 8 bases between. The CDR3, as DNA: TGTGCCAGCAGCTTATCTAGAGGCTCTGGAAACACCATATATTTT. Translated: CASSLSRGSGNTIYF.

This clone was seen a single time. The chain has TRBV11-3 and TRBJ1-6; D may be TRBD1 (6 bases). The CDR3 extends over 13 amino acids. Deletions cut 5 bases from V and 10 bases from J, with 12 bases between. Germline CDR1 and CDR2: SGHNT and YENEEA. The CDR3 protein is CASSAEGDSPLHF. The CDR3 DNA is TGTGCCAGCAGCGCCGAGGGGGACTCACCCCTCCACTTT.

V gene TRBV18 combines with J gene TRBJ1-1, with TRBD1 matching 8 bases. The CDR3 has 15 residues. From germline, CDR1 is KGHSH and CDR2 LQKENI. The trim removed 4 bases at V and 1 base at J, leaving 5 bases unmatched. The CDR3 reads CASSLRTGRNTEAFF. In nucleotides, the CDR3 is TGTGCCAGCTCACTAAGGACAGGGAGGAACACTGAAGCTTTCTTT.